The clone carrying this TCR beta chain was counted between two and nine times. The antigen remains undetermined. This record belongs to a study of CD8+ T cells in alopecia areata. As for the study in general: Each of the treated patients was given oral tofacitinib, 5 to 10 mg twice daily, for moderate-to-severe alopecia areata. Severity of treated patients was scored by affected scalp percentage.

The treatment here: oral pan-JAK inhibitor, 5-10 mg twice daily. The CDR3 covers 11 residues. Between the trimmed V and J ends, which lost 8 bases and 2 bases, there was a span of 9 bases. Germline V gene sequence: CDR1 GTSNPN, CDR2 SVGIG (reference sequence). Sequencing templates came from extracted RNA that was reverse transcribed into cDNA. TCRdb's table, derived via immunoSEQ multiplex PCR, lists solely in-frame clones and lacks some. The sample includes around 290,000 clones, about 62% of them seen just once. Findings and limits, study-wide: Lesional scalp, notably in alopecia totalis/universalis, had clonality above that of normal scalp.

The rearrangement joins TRBV30 to TRBJ1-1; D unclear. The sequence was collected from a human donor with alopecia areata. Sequenced here: CD4+ T cells sorted from blood, sampled at week 24, from a patient treated with tofacitinib. The CDR3 DNA reads TGTGCCGGCACGGACAACACTGAAGCTTTCTTT. Protein sequence: CAGTDNTEAFF.